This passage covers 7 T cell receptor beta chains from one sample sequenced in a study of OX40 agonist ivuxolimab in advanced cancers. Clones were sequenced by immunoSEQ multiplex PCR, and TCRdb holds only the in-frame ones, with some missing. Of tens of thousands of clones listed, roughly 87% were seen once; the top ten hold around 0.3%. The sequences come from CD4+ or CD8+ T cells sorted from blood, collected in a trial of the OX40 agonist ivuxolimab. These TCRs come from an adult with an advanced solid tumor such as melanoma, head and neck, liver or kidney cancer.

This CDR3 reads CASSLAGQGEKLFF. The CDR3, as DNA: TGTGCCAGCAGCTTAGCAGGACAGGGGGAAAAACTGTTTTTT. The chain is built from TRBV7-2 and TRBJ1-4, with 9 bases fitting TRBD1. Germline V gene sequence: CDR1 SGHTA, CDR2 FQGNSA. The CDR3 runs to 14 residues. V trimming: 0 bases; J trimming: 8 bases; junction bases outside the gene matches: 1.

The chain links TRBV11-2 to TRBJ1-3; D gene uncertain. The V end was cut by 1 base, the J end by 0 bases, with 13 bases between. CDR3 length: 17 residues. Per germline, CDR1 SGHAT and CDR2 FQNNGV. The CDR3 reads CASSLGRQRYSGNTIYF. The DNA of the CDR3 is TGTGCCAGCAGCTTAGGTCGTCAGAGATACTCTGGAAACACCATATATTTT.

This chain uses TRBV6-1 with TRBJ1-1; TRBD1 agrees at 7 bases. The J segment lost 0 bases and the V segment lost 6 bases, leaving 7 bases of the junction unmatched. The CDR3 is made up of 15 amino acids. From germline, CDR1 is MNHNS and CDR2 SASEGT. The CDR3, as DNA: TGTGCCAGCAGCGGGACAGCTATTATGAACACTGAAGCTTTCTTT. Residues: CASSGTAIMNTEAFF.

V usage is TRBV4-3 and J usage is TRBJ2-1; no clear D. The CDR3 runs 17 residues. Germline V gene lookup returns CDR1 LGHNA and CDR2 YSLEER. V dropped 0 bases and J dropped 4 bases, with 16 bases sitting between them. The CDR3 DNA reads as TGCGCCAGCAGCCAAGATGAGGCGGCAGGCCGTTACAATGAGCAGTTCTTC. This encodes CASSQDEAAGRYNEQFF.

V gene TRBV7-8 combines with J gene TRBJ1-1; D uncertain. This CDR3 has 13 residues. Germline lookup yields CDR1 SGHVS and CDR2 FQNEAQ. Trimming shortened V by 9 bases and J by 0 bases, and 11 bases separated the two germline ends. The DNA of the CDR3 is TGTGCCAGTCTTACCTCAGTGAACACTGAAGCTTTCTTT. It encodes CASLTSVNTEAFF.

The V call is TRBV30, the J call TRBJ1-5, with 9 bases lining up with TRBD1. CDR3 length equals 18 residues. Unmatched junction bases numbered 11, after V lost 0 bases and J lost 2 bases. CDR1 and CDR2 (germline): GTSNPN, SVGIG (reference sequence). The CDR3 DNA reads TGTGCCTGGAGTGTACAGGGACAGGGTGTCATGGGCAATCAGCCCCAGCATTTT. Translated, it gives CAWSVQGQGVMGNQPQHF.

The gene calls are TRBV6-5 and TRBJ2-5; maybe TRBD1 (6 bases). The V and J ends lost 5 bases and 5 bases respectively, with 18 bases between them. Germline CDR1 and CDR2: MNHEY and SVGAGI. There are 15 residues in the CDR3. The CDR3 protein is CASSRIGGFGETQYF. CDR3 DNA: TGTGCCAGCAGTCGAATAGGGGGATTCGGGGAGACCCAGTACTTC.